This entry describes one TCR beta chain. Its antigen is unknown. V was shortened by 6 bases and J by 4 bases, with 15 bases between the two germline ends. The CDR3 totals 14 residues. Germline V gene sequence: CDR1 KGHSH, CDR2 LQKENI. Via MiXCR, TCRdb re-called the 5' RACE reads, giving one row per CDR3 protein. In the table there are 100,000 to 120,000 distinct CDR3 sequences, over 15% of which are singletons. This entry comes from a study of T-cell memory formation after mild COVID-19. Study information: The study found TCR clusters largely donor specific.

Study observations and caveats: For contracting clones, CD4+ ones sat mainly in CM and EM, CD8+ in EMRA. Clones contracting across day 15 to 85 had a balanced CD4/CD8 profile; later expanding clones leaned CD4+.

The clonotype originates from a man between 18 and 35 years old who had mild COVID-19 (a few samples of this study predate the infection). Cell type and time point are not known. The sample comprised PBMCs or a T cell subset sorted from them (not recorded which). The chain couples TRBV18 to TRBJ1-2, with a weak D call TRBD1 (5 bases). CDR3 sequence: CASSPGTGIYGYTF. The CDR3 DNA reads TGTGCCAGCTCCCCCGGGACGGGCATCTATGGCTACACCTTC.